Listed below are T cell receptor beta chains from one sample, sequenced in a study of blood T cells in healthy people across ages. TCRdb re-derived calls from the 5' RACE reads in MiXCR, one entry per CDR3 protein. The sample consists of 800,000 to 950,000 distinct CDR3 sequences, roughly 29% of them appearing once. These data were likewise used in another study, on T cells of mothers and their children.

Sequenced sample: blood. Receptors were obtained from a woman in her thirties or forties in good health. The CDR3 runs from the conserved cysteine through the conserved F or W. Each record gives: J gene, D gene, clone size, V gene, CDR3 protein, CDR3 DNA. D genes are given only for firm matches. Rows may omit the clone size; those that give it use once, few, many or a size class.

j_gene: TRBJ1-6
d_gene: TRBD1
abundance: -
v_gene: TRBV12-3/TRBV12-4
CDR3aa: CASRGQGLYNSPLHF
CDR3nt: TGTGCCAGCAGGGGACAGGGGTTGTACAATTCACCCCTCCACTTT

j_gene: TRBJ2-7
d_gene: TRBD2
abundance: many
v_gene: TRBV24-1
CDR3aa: CATASPSGGSYEQYF
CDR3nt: TGTGCCACCGCGTCACCTAGCGGGGGATCCTACGAGCAGTACTTC

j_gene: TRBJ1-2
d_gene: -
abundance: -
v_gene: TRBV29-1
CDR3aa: CSALTNNYGYTF
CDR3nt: TGCAGCGCCCTCACGAACAACTATGGCTACACCTTC

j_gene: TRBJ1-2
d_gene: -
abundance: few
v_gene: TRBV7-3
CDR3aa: CASTLEAGLGYTF
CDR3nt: TGTGCCAGCACCCTAGAAGCAGGGTTAGGCTACACCTTC

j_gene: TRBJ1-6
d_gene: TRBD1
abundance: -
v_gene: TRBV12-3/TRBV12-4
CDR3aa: CASSVDRAENNSPLHF
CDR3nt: TGTGCCAGCAGTGTAGACAGGGCGGAGAATAATTCACCCCTCCACTTT

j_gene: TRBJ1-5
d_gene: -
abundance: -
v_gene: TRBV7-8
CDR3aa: CASSQGGQPQHF
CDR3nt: TGTGCCAGCAGCCAAGGGGGTCAGCCCCAGCATTTT

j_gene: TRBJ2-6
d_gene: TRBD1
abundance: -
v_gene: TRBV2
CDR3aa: CASSGSNSIRGRANVLTF
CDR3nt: TGTGCCAGCAGTGGTTCTAATTCCATTAGGGGGCGGGCCAACGTCCTGACTTTC

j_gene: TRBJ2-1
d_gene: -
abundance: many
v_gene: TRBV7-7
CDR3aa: CASSLAASWGNEQFF
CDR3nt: TGTGCTAGCAGCTTAGCTGCATCATGGGGGAATGAGCAGTTCTTC

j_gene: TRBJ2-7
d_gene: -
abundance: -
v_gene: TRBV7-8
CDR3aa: CASSLALRESLFYEQYF
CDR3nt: TGTGCCAGCAGCTTAGCCCTCAGGGAAAGCTTATTCTACGAGCAGTACTTC

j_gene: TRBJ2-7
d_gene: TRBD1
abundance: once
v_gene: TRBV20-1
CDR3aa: CSANIRTGIDEQYF
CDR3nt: TGCAGTGCCAATATTCGGACAGGGATCGACGAGCAGTACTTC

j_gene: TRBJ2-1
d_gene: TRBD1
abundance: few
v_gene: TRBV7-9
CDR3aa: CASSLQTGTGGNEQFF
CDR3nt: TGTGCCAGCAGCTTACAGACAGGGACAGGCGGAAATGAGCAGTTCTTC

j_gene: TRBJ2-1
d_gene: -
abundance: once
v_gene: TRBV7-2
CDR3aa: CASSQRESPYNEQFF
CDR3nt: TGTGCCAGCAGTCAACGCGAAAGCCCCTACAATGAGCAGTTCTTC

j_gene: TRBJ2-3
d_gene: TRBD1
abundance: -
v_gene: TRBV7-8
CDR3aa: CASSFRRNRGTDTQYF
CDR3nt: TGTGCCAGCAGCTTTCGTCGGAACAGGGGAACAGATACGCAGTATTTT

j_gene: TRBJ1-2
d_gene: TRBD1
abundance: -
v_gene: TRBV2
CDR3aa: CASDREIANYGYTF
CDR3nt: TGTGCCAGCGACAGGGAAATAGCTAACTATGGCTACACCTTC

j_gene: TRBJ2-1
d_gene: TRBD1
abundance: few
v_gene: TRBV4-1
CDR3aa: CASSQGGTGYNEQFF
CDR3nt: TGCGCCAGCAGCCAAGGGGGGACAGGCTACAATGAGCAGTTCTTC

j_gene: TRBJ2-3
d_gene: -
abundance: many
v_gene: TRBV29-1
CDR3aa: CSVEASRTQYF
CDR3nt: TGCAGCGTTGAAGCCAGCCGTACGCAGTATTTT

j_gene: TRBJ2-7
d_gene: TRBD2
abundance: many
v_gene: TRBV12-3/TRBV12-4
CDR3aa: CASTGGVSYEQYF
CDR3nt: TGTGCCAGCACGGGAGGAGTATCCTACGAGCAGTACTTC

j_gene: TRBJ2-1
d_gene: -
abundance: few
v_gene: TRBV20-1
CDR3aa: CSARSGGGGSRNEQFF
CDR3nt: TGCAGTGCTAGGTCTGGAGGGGGGGGAAGCAGGAATGAGCAGTTCTTC

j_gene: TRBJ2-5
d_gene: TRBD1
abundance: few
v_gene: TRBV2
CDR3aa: CASIEVGQAGTQYF
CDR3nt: TGTGCCAGCATCGAGGTGGGACAGGCAGGGACCCAGTACTTC

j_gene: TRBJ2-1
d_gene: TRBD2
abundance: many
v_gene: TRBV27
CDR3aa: CASSFSGVHNEQFF
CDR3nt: TGTGCCAGCAGTTTTAGCGGGGTCCACAATGAGCAGTTCTTC

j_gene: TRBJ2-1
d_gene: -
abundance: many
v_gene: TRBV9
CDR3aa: CASSVAPAAANEQFF
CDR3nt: TGTGCCAGCAGCGTAGCCCCGGCGGCAGCCAATGAGCAGTTCTTC

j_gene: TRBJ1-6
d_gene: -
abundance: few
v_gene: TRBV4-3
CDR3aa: CASSQDSSYNSPLHF
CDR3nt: TGCGCCAGCAGCCAAGACAGCTCCTATAATTCACCCCTCCACTTT

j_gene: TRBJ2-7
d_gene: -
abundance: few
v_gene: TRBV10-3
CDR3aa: CAISDLDGYEQYF
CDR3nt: TGTGCCATCAGCGACTTAGACGGCTACGAGCAGTACTTC

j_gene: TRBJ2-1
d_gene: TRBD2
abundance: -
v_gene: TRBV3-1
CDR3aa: CASSQYSGGAGNEQFF
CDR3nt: TGTGCCAGCAGCCAATATAGCGGGGGGGCTGGCAATGAGCAGTTCTTC

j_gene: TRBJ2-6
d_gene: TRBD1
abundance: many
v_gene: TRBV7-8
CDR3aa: CASSLGDRRANVLTF
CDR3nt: TGTGCCAGCAGCCTCGGGGACAGGAGAGCCAACGTCCTGACTTTC

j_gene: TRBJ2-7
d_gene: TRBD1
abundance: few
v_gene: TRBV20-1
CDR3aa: CSAGPQGALTEQYF
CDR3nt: TGCAGTGCTGGGCCCCAGGGGGCTTTAACCGAGCAGTACTTC

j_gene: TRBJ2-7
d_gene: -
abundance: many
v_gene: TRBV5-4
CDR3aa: CAIGPPSYEQYF
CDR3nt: TGTGCCATCGGACCGCCCTCCTACGAGCAGTACTTC

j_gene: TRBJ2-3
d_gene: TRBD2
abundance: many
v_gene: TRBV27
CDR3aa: CASNPSAGDTDTQYF
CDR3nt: TGTGCCAGCAATCCTTCAGCGGGGGACACAGATACGCAGTATTTT

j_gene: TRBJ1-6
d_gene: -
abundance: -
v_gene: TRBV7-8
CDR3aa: CASSRYRTVGSTPLHF
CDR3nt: TGTGCCAGCAGCCGCTACCGGACAGTGGGAAGTACACCCCTCCACTTT

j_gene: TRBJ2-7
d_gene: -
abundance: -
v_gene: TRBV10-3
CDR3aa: CAISEKQSYNEQYF
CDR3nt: TGTGCCATCAGTGAAAAGCAATCCTACAATGAGCAGTACTTC

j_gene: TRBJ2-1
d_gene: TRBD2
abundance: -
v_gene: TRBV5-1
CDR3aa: CASSPQTSGVGNEQFF
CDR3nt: TGCGCCAGCAGCCCACAGACTAGCGGTGTCGGCAATGAGCAGTTCTTC

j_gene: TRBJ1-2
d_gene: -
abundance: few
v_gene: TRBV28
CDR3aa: CASTLGDSVYGYTF
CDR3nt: TGTGCCAGCACCCTGGGGGACTCCGTTTATGGCTACACCTTC

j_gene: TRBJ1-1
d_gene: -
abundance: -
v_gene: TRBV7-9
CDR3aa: CASSSTQGTEAFF
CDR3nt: TGTGCCAGCAGCTCAACCCAGGGCACTGAAGCTTTCTTT

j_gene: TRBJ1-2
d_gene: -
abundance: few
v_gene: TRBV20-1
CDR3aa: CSATYGYTF
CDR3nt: TGCAGTGCTACATATGGCTACACCTTC

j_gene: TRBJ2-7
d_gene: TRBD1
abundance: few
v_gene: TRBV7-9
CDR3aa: CASSPQPRTGDYEQYF
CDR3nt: TGTGCCAGCAGCCCACAACCCCGGACAGGGGACTACGAGCAGTACTTC

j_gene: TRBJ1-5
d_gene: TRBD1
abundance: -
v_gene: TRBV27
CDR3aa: CASSSSGQGSYQPQHF
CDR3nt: TGTGCCAGCAGTTCCTCAGGACAGGGATCATATCAGCCCCAGCATTTT

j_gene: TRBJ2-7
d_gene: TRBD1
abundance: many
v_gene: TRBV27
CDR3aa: CASSGQGANEQYF
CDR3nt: TGTGCCAGCTCAGGACAGGGGGCTAACGAGCAGTACTTC

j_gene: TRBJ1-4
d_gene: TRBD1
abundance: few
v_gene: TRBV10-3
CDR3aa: CAISDTAGTGNEKLFF
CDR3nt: TGTGCCATCAGTGATACAGCCGGGACAGGGAATGAAAAACTGTTTTTT

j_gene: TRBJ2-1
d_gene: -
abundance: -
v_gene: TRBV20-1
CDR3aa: CSARAGRGRNEQFF
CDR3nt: TGCAGTGCTAGAGCTGGTCGGGGGCGAAATGAGCAGTTCTTC

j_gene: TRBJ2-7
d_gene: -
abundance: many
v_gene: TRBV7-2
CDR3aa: CASSTHAPGTPYEQYF
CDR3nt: TGTGCCAGCAGCACCCACGCACCCGGGACGCCCTACGAGCAGTACTTC

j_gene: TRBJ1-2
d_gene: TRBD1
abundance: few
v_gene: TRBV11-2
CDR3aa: CASSPLRDRSPKNYGYTF
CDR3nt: TGTGCCAGCAGCCCTCTCCGGGACAGGAGCCCTAAGAACTATGGCTACACCTTC

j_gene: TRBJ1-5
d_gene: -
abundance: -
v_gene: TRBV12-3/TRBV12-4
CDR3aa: CASSDNRIWDSNQPRHF
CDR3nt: TGTGCCAGCAGTGATAACAGGATTTGGGATAGCAATCAGCCCCGGCATTTT

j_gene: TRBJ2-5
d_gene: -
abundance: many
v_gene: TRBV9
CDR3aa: CASSVRGSETQYF
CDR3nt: TGTGCCAGCAGCGTAAGGGGTTCCGAGACCCAGTACTTC

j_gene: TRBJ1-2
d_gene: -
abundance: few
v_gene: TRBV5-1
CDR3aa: CASSFRAVTGNYGYTF
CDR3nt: TGCGCCAGCAGCTTCCGGGCAGTAACAGGAAACTATGGCTACACCTTC

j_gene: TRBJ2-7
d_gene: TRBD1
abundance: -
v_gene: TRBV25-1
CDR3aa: CASSDGRGPYEQYF
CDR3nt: TGTGCCAGCAGTGACGGCAGGGGGCCCTACGAGCAGTACTTC

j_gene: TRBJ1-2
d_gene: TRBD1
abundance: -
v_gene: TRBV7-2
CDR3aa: CASSVRRQGHGYTF
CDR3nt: TGTGCCAGCAGCGTCCGAAGACAGGGGCACGGCTACACCTTC

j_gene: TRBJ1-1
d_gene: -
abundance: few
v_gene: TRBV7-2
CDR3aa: CASSPLIGSTEAFF
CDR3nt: TGTGCCAGCAGCCCCCTCATAGGGTCCACTGAAGCTTTCTTT

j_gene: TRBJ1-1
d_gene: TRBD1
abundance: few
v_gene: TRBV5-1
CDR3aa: CASSLLSRGLHTEAFF
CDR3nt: TGCGCCAGCAGCCTCCTCAGCAGGGGGCTTCACACTGAAGCTTTCTTT